This entry concerns a single TCR beta chain. Its specificity is unknown. Profiling of TCR beta VDJ combinations and CDR3 sequences used genomic DNA as template. TCRdb re-derived calls from the reads in MiXCR, one entry per CDR3 protein. The repertoire holds approximately 80,000 distinct CDR3 sequences, about 70% seen once, with 65% to 85% in the top ten. The CDR3 has 15 amino acids. Germline-derived CDR1 and CDR2 are ENHRY and SYGVKD. V was cut by 6 bases and J by 0 bases, with 15 bases left in between. This sample was included in a study of CD8+CD57+ T cells in acquired aplastic anemia. Study-level results: Roughly 31 CD8+ CDR3 sequences occurred in both the patients and the controls.

The sequenced patients had an expansion of CD8+CD57+ cells seen by flow cytometry. This TCR came from a human donor with aplastic anemia. What was sequenced was sorted CD4+, CD8+, or CD8+CD57+ T cells (not recorded which) from PBMCs. This sequence joins TRBV10-3 and TRBJ2-7; possibly TRBD1 for D (5 bases). The CDR3 is CAIRPDSFNSYEQYF. The CDR3 nucleotides read TGTGCCATCAGGCCAGACAGTTTCAACTCCTACGAGCAGTACTTC.